This TCR beta chain came from a study of cytomegalovirus exposure and HLA in healthy donors (dated by TCRdb to the late 2010s). Study-wide context: An earlier analysis of some 620 of the donors reported approximately 300 Gb of sequence data and approximately 120 million unique TCR beta sequences obtained from 150 million to 200 million T cells. The study used immunosequencing to profile the T cell repertoires of around 600 subjects and linked those repertoires to cytomegalovirus serostatus. To study patterns of TCR occurrence, a later analysis re-analyzed previously published TCR beta repertoires from under 750 donors and added high-resolution HLA genotyping. Donor age, sex, ethnicity and CMV serostatus were collected together with the repertoire data. Of the roughly 400 genotyped donors, over 65% fell in the genetic ancestry cluster associated with self-reported Caucasian donors. The number of donors typed differed by locus, with about 629-630 for A, B, C, DRB1 and DQB1, around 500 for DQA1, 600 to 610 for DPA1, and about 450 for DPB1. Across about 370 genotyped donors of the cohort, an average of about 200,000 unique TCR beta nucleotide sequences per donor were sequenced, and around 19% of those sequences were non-productive. Along with the approximately 670-subject first cohort, a separate validation cohort of 120 different subjects was used. The study aimed to test whether cataloging public T cell receptors could reveal signatures of past pathogen exposure. An earlier analysis of a few hundred of the donors applied high-throughput TCR beta sequencing to assess whether each TCR beta V gene segment acted as functional or pseudogenic. To predict cytomegalovirus infection status, the study brought together high-throughput TCR immunosequencing, statistical association of individual TCRs with disease status, and machine learning. Every repertoire in the discovery cohort had been generated on one and the same sequencing platform. A handful of DR-DQ haplotypes were handled as single units for association and clustering because linkage in the cohort was strong. Class I and class II HLA loci were covered by the typing at four-digit resolution. Rather than drawing on any new phenotypic data, the later analysis identified candidate immune exposures from TCR beta sequences and the way those sequences occurred across donors. Genome-wide SNP genotypes for about 65% of the 666 donors were used in a later genetic analysis, which treated that subset as a discovery cohort. An early release covering roughly 600 HLA-typed donors comprised about 300 gigabases of sequencing data and tens of millions of unique TCR sequences.

Study-wide findings and limitations: While some public TCRs were present in many individuals, most TCR sequences turned up only very rarely across donors. Because HLA typing was missing for some donors at each locus, association tests included only the typed subset. The sequencing pipeline was judged likely to have produced a cluster of highly shared sequence variants as a technical artifact. About 17 rarely observed V segments, including chromosome 9 orphons, were excluded from the earlier analysis of about 500 of the donors because counts were too low. In this cohort, only TCR beta chains were sequenced, and detectable features were limited by the absence of alpha or paired-chain data. CMV serostatus was the only immune exposure information available for the cohort. When HLA alleles, especially DR and DQ, strongly co-occurred, attributing TCR associations to individual alleles was difficult. In a later analysis, several top co-occurrence clusters were reported to appear linked to parvovirus B19, influenza, CMV and Epstein-Barr virus. A total of roughly 160 TCR beta chains were listed by the study as associated with cytomegalovirus. Specific HLA alleles were associated with some 15,000 TCR beta sequences at a false discovery rate of 0.05 in a later analysis. It was suggested by the authors that the approach could potentially be generalized to other disease states and immunological phenotypes. According to a later analysis, most CMV-associated TCR beta chains appeared to be HLA-restricted, and the HLA associations seemed to be driven largely by CMV exposure. Compared with equally common non-associated chains, HLA-associated TCR beta chains in a later analysis were more clonally expanded and had lower generation probabilities. An earlier analysis of approximately 500 of the donors showed that most TCR beta V segments appeared in productive rearrangements either about 87% or about 30% of the time, which broadly matched IMGT annotations. In a later genetic analysis, a missense DCLRE1C variant was associated with V-gene and J-gene trimming of TCR beta chains, and the association was replicated in an independent cohort. Presence/absence analyses assumed roughly uniform sequencing depth across donors, an assumption that may not hold. A further reported finding was that TCR beta sequences accurately predicted the HLA-A and HLA-B alleles for most subjects in the first cohort. In a later analysis, the rate of TCR association differed among HLA loci, with DRB1 alleles having the most associated TCRs and HLA-C alleles having the fewest. The classifier was reported to diagnose cytomegalovirus status with high specificity and sensitivity in both the original and validation cohorts. In vitro tests confirmed that a few of the cytomegalovirus-associated TCR beta chains recognize cytomegalovirus antigens. Linkage disequilibrium might explain the correlated functional status among segregating V segments, but an unknown experimental factor could not be excluded. A later genetic analysis reported fewer N-insertions in productive TCRs among donors in an Asian-associated ancestry cluster than the approximately 670-donor mean.

The cohort comprised around 690 healthy bone marrow donors. At the time of sampling, every cohort member was nominally healthy, though immune exposures that went unrecorded were likely present. The donor was CMV seropositive and belonged to the group of 270 or so seropositive cohort members. Every donor gave a peripheral blood sample, and the peripheral blood mononuclear cells from that sample were used for TCR beta sequencing. Genomic DNA extraction from the blood cell samples was performed with the Qiagen DNeasy Blood Extraction Kit. Turning to this clone: Its antigen target is currently unknown. Within one base of it there is no much larger clone, and no base qualities were kept.

The library was produced with the immunoSEQ multiplex PCR assay. For the multiplex PCR, a mixture combining 60 forward primers for TCR Vbeta segments and 13 reverse primers for TCR Jbeta segments was used. Amplification of the CDR3 region of rearranged TCR beta genes was performed with a multiplex PCR assay on genomic DNA. Amplified TCR beta libraries were sequenced as 87-base-pair reads on the Illumina HiSeq System. Regarding the original processing steps: In a later analysis, 70 million to 95 million unique TCR beta chains were counted across the approximately 640 repertoires, and roughly 10 million of these chains were shared by at least two donors. A nearest-neighbor algorithm error-corrected the raw reads and collapsed the reads into unique sequences, merging closely related sequences to remove PCR and sequencing errors. Alignment of CDR3 sequences to IMGT reference sequences was used to assign V, D and J gene segments. For a sequence to be retained, a match of at least six nucleotides to both a V gene segment and a J gene segment was required. Rearrangements were called productive when the CDR3 lacked stop codons and stayed in frame with V and J; all others were non-productive. Following IMGT convention, CDR3 was defined as the stretch from the second conserved V-encoded cysteine up to the conserved J-encoded phenylalanine. The earlier analysis of 550 to 650 of the donors excluded any sequence lacking an unambiguous match to a single V gene segment. An earlier analysis of over 450 of the donors classified V segments as functional when productive rearrangements were above 56.7% and as segregating when the standard deviation between donors was above 5%. A statistical classification framework was built to diagnose cytomegalovirus status from the catalog of TCR beta chain sequences. In a later analysis, V and J genes were assigned by comparing TCR nucleotide sequences against IMGT/GENE-DB human TR gene sequences. In a later analysis, CDR3 sequences and most-parsimonious VDJ recombination scenarios were assigned using the TCRdist pipeline. In a later analysis, each TCR beta chain was defined by its CDR3 amino acid sequence together with its V-gene family, and reads without a unique V-gene family were excluded. In a later analysis, 550 to 650 highly shared, low-generation-probability nucleotide sequences were removed to address suspected cross-contamination and a sequencing artifact. For each public chain, a later analysis derived a clonal expansion index from normalized ranks of inferred template counts within each repertoire. A later analysis computed generation probabilities with a VDJ recombination model fitted to out-of-frame rearrangements, and checked the results against IGoR. In a later analysis, TCR-TCR, TCR-HLA and TCR-CMV co-occurrence was scored with hypergeometric tests, and a repertoire-size bias correction was applied to TCR pairs. In a later analysis, false discovery rates were estimated by permuting HLA or CMV assignments 20 times. In a later analysis, co-occurring TCRs were grouped using DBSCAN, with TCRdist sequence similarity added in when clustering inside HLA-allele-positive subsets. Co-occurrence clustering excluded repertoires with fewer than 30,000 or more than 120,000 public chains, plus five with anomalous nucleotide sharing. TCRdb retrieved this table from immuneACCESS and kept in-frame rearrangements only. Not all clones are present; in checked studies, unresolved V genes account for under half, and no reason is known for the remainder. V and J calls and clone size are copied from that table; D and trimming were computed from the DNA. For this sample there are around 130,000 clones; more than 60% appear just once. The ten most abundant clones make up about 2.1% of the sample.

The source material was PBMCs. This TCR came from a woman between 40 and 55 years old in good health and CMV-seropositive.

The CDR3 region: CASSLTAGTGELFF. The nucleotide sequence is TGTGCCAGCAGCCTTACCGCGGGCACCGGGGAGCTGTTTTTT. The chain was built from TRBV27 and TRBJ2-2; the D segment could be TRBD2, given 5 matching bases. The germline V gene (reference sequence) sets CDR1 to MNHEY and CDR2 to SMNVEV. The cysteine opens and the phenylalanine closes a CDR3 of 14 amino acids. Of all the DNA, just the CDR3 is kept, 42 bases in frame from base 1. Trimming removed 6 bases from V and 4 bases from J, leaving 12 bases between the germline ends.